The clone carrying this T cell receptor beta chain turned up a few times. Either two negative PCRs, clearance, or symptom resolution qualified Cohort 3 donors as recovered. These data belong to a study of blood T cell repertoires in COVID-19. Trimming removed 4 bases from V and 8 bases from J; junction bases left unmatched: 0. The CDR3 spans 12 residues. Germline lookup yields CDR1 SGHDN and CDR2 FVKESK. Per the original methods: Amplified reference gene primers provided the basis for estimating nucleated cell counts. Measured with immunoSEQ multiplex PCR; TCRdb has only the in-frame clones, and not every one. V, J and clone size are those of that table, while D and trimming were read from the DNA. The sample has hundreds of thousands of clones, around 90% seen once.

Sequenced: PBMCs or T cells enriched from blood (not recorded which). This receptor was taken from a woman aged 45-60 years who had recovered from COVID-19. The gene calls are TRBV14 and TRBJ1-2, with 11 bases matching TRBD1. The CDR3 DNA follows: TGTGCCAGCAGCCGGGACAGGGGGGGCTACACCTTC. Translation gives CASSRDRGGYTF. Combining the CDR3 with reference TRBV14 and TRBJ1-2 gives the whole variable domain EAGVTQFPSHSVIEKGQTVTLRCDPISGHDNLYWYRRVMGKEIKFLLHFVKESKQDESGMPNNRFLAERTGGTYSTLKVQPAELEDSGVYFCASSRDRGGYTFGSGTRLTVV.